The 15 T cell receptor beta chains below come from one sample, sequenced in a study of control samples from healthy donors and cancer patients. The data were produced by immunoSEQ multiplex PCR, yet TCRdb's version contains in-frame clones alone and is incomplete. This table holds about 98,000 clones, around three quarters found once. Sequenced input: blood. All receptors derive from a woman aged 25-40 years in good health.

The chain couples TRBV7-2 to TRBJ2-2; D is unclear. With 2 bases removed from V and 5 bases from J, the gap between germline ends came to 6 bases. This CDR3 contains 13 residues. Per the germline V gene, CDR1 is SGHTA and CDR2 is FQGNSA. The CDR3 region is CASSLMQTGELFF. CDR3 nucleotide sequence: TGTGCCAGCAGCTTAATGCAGACCGGGGAGCTGTTTTTT.

The rearrangement links TRBV9 to TRBJ2-1; no clear D. V lost 3 bases and J 4 bases, leaving 8 bases between the germline ends. CDR3 length: 13 residues. Germline loops: CDR1 SGDLS, CDR2 YYNGEE. For the CDR3, the DNA is TGTGCCAGCAGCGGGGGTGGGTACAATGAGCAGTTCTTC. Residues: CASSGGGYNEQFF.

V gene TRBV7-2 combines with J gene TRBJ2-7, with D uncertain. CDR1 SGHTA and CDR2 FQGNSA come from the germline V gene. This CDR3 region has 15 residues. V lost 0 bases to trimming and J lost 0 bases, with 9 bases between them. The CDR3 reads CASSLASGPSYEQYF. In nucleotides, the CDR3 is TGTGCCAGCAGCTTAGCTTCCGGGCCCTCCTACGAGCAGTACTTC.

This clone has just one count. J is TRBJ2-5 and V is TRBV14, with D hard to call. Germline CDR1 SGHDN, CDR2 FVKESK. The ends were cut back, 3 bases at V and 5 bases at J, with 16 bases in the middle. The CDR3 has 15 residues. CDR3 residues: CASSHGVSKVETQYF. CDR3 DNA sequence: TGTGCCAGCAGCCATGGCGTGTCCAAAGTGGAGACCCAGTACTTC.

This chain connects TRBV6-5 to TRBJ1-1; D gene uncertain. Germline V CDR1 and CDR2: MNHEY, SVGAGI. Trimming stripped 3 bases from V and 0 bases from J, with 11 bases between. The CDR3 consists of 15 residues. The CDR3 region is CASSYSGRMNTEAFF. The CDR3 DNA follows: TGTGCCAGCAGTTATTCAGGACGGATGAACACTGAAGCTTTCTTT.

This clone showed up just once. The CDR3 is CASSPGLRNTGELFF. The CDR3 DNA sequence: TGTGCCAGCAGCCCGGGACTGAGAAACACCGGGGAGCTGTTTTTT. J is TRBJ2-2 and V is TRBV5-8, with D perhaps matching TRBD2 (6 bases). The ends were cut back, 4 bases at V and 2 bases at J, with 12 bases in the middle. The CDR3 consists of 15 residues. CDR1 is SGHTS, CDR2 YDEGEE, per germline.

This clone was picked up one time. This chain uses TRBV6-2 or TRBV6-3 with TRBJ1-2, with unresolved D. CDR1 MNHEY and CDR2 SVGEGT come from the germline V gene. The CDR3 extends over 13 amino acids. V was pared by 2 bases and J by 4 bases, with 8 bases between. CDR3: CASSYVQSYGYTF. The CDR3 nucleotides read TGTGCCAGCAGTTACGTACAGAGCTATGGCTACACCTTC.

The genes are TRBV30 and TRBJ2-5; 9 positions match TRBD1. CDR3 length equals 15 residues. Germline V lookup: CDR1 GTSNPN, CDR2 SVGIG (reference sequence). The V segment lost 2 bases and the J segment 4 bases; nucleotides outside the gene matches: 8. The CDR3 loop is CAWSINRGPGETQYF. The CDR3 DNA is TGTGCCTGGAGTATAAACAGGGGGCCCGGAGAGACCCAGTACTTC.

This clone has only a few counts. V gene TRBV3-1 (or the pseudogene TRBV3-2) combines with J gene TRBJ2-1; the match to TRBD2 covers 11 bases. The J segment lost 6 bases and the V segment lost 6 bases, leaving 4 bases of the junction unmatched. The CDR3 spans 14 residues. Germline V lookup: CDR1 LGHDT, CDR2 YNNKEL (reference sequence). The CDR3 nucleotides are TGTGCCAGCAGTCGTAGCGGGGGGGCCAATGAGCAGTTCTTC. This codes for CASSRSGGANEQFF.

This chain connects TRBV11-2 to TRBJ2-1, with unresolved D. Germline V gene lookup returns CDR1 SGHAT and CDR2 FQNNGV. The length of the CDR3 is 14 residues. V was pared by 0 bases and J by 8 bases, with 11 bases between. This CDR3 is CASSLDGRIDEQFF. The CDR3 coding sequence is TGTGCCAGCAGCTTAGATGGTCGTATCGATGAGCAGTTCTTC. Full variable domain (outside the CDR3, taken from reference TRBV11-2 and TRBJ2-1): EAGVAQSPRYKIIEKRQSVAFWCNPISGHATLYWYQQILGQGPKLLIQFQNNGVVDDSQLPKDRFSAERLKGVDSTLKIQPAKLEDSAVYLCASSLDGRIDEQFFGPGTRLTVL.

V usage is TRBV14 and J usage is TRBJ1-5, with D unresolved. The CDR3 extends over 13 amino acids. With 4 bases removed from V and 4 bases from J, the gap between germline ends came to 8 bases. Looked up from germline, CDR1 is SGHDN and CDR2 is FVKESK. CDR3 bases: TGTGCCAGCAGCCGGTCACAAAATCAGCCCCAGCATTTT. The encoded protein is CASSRSQNQPQHF.

The chain joins TRBV7-3 to TRBJ2-1; D might be TRBD1 or TRBD2, each matching 6 bases. Germline V gene sequence: CDR1 SGHTA, CDR2 FQGTGA. The CDR3 runs to 12 residues. Trimming removed 3 bases from V and 10 bases from J, with 10 bases in between. The CDR3 loop reads CASSFRGREQFF. DNA for the CDR3: TGTGCCAGCAGCTTCCGGGGGCGGGAGCAGTTCTTC.

The rearrangement uses TRBV15 and TRBJ2-7; no firm D call. Trimming removed 0 bases at V and 5 bases at J, with 8 bases between. This CDR3 region has 13 residues. Germline V CDR1 and CDR2: LNHNV, YYDKDF (reference sequence). The CDR3, as DNA: TGTGCCACCAGCAGAGATCGCGACCACGAGCAGTACTTC. Its protein is CATSRDRDHEQYF.

The CDR3 DNA reads as TGTGCCACCAGCAGAGAAGAAAATAGCAATCAGCCCCAGCATTTT. As protein: CATSREENSNQPQHF. This rearrangement joins TRBV15 to TRBJ1-5; D is undetermined. CDR3 size: 15 residues. The V end lost 0 bases, the J end lost 0 bases, and 6 bases lay between the germline ends. Looked up from germline, CDR1 is LNHNV and CDR2 is YYDKDF (reference sequence).

J is TRBJ1-1 and V is TRBV2; no clear D. CDR3 length: 12 amino acids. The germline gives CDR1 SNHLY, CDR2 FYNNEI. The V gene lost 1 base and the J gene lost 4 bases, with 4 bases spanning the gap. The CDR3 is CASSEGFTEAFF. The CDR3 DNA reads as TGTGCCAGCAGTGAAGGCTTCACTGAAGCTTTCTTT. Drawing the rest from reference TRBV2 and TRBJ1-1, the complete variable domain is EPEVTQTPSHQVTQMGQEVILRCVPISNHLYFYWYRQILGQKVEFLVSFYNNEISEKSEIFDDQFSVERPDGSNFTLKIRSTKLEDSAMYFCASSEGFTEAFFGQGTRLTVV.